A selection of T cell receptor beta chains follows, all from one sample in a study of cytomegalovirus exposure and HLA in healthy donors. Libraries were prepared by immunoSEQ multiplex PCR; TCRdb keeps only in-frame clonotypes and omits some of them. Among 170,000 or so clones listed, around 72% were seen once. Specimen: PBMCs. All receptors derive from a woman between 50 and 59 years old in good health and CMV-seropositive. CDR3s include the opening cysteine and the closing phenylalanine or tryptophan. A D gene is named only where the DNA matches it firmly.

d_call	v_call	j_call	cdr3_aa
.	TRBV29-1	TRBJ2-7	CSVASGNYEQYF
TRBD2	TRBV7-2	TRBJ2-5	CASSFQRGQETQYF
TRBD1	TRBV28	TRBJ1-2	CASSFPGQGGGYTF
.	TRBV7-2	TRBJ1-1	CASSLDSGGGREAFF
TRBD2	TRBV9	TRBJ2-1	CASSPTSGLYNEQFF
.	TRBV9	TRBJ1-6	CASSKKEGSPLHF
TRBD1	TRBV27	.	CASSLSWEQGATEQYF
TRBD1	TRBV10-3	TRBJ2-7	CAISESRTGAVSYEQYF
.	TRBV28	TRBJ1-1	CASRPSSGVGTEAFF
.	TRBV29-1	TRBJ2-3	CSAKKHREGTDTQYF
TRBD1	TRBV27	TRBJ1-5	CASSPDGTGELGQPQHF
.	TRBV13	TRBJ2-1	CASSSRPGEQFF
.	TRBV5-1	TRBJ2-2	CASSLNTGELFF
TRBD1	TRBV4-3	TRBJ1-1	CASSQGPGTGGQNTEAFF
.	TRBV18	TRBJ1-4	CASSLDSAHLEKLFF
TRBD2	TRBV4-2	TRBJ2-1	CASSHALGLAPRNEQFF
TRBD2	TRBV9	TRBJ2-3	CASSATSVSTDTQYF
TRBD1	TRBV6-6	TRBJ1-6	CASSKGRQGNSPLHF
.	TRBV9	TRBJ1-3	CASTRQSSGNTIYF
.	TRBV9	TRBJ1-3	CASSALGGSGNTIYF
TRBD1	TRBV5-1	TRBJ1-1	CASSFRGPTGGNTEAFF
.	TRBV11-3	TRBJ2-1	CASSYLGAYNEQFF
TRBD2	TRBV11-3	TRBJ2-1	CASSLETSGRAEQFF
.	TRBV19	TRBJ1-4	CASSSQGDGEKLFF
TRBD2	TRBV11-2	TRBJ2-1	CASSLAERGGRDEQFF
TRBD2	TRBV29-1	TRBJ2-1	CSVLPSGGYNEQFF
TRBD2	TRBV11-2	TRBJ2-1	CASSIAGGNNEQFF
.	TRBV14	TRBJ1-3	CASSQGTNTIYF
.	TRBV7-2	TRBJ1-4	CASSSYNNEKLFF
TRBD1	TRBV18	TRBJ1-3	CASSRDREMLAIYF
TRBD1	TRBV9	TRBJ1-1	CASTSRDSEAFF
TRBD1	TRBV5-6	TRBJ1-4	CASSLEGTGDEKLFF
.	TRBV11-3	TRBJ2-7	CASSPRTYEQYF
.	TRBV4-2	TRBJ2-7	CASSQVGEYSYEQYF
TRBD2	TRBV18	TRBJ2-5	CASSQRGEETQYF
.	TRBV28	TRBJ1-3	CASSLPGIGNTIYF
.	TRBV29-1	TRBJ2-7	CSAEAPSYEQYF
TRBD2	TRBV7-2	TRBJ2-3	CASSFGLADQAAQYF
.	TRBV11-3	TRBJ2-7	CASSPRNPGEQYF
TRBD2	TRBV7-2	TRBJ2-5	CASSAQGTSEETQYF